This paragraph reports one T cell receptor (beta chain). The data were obtained in a study of blood T cell repertoires in COVID-19. The overall study: T cells, B-cell-depleted T cells, or PBMCs provided the cDNA or gDNA that served as material.

Seattle cases were enrolled at active infection and followed longitudinally. Per the authors' pipeline: Nucleated cell counts were estimated from reference gene primer amplification. TCRdb keeps only in-frame clones here, not all; method: immunoSEQ multiplex PCR. The DNA gave D and trimming, while V, J and clone size come from that table. The table shows approximately 80,000 clones, with approximately 85% occurring only once. The CDR3 is made up of 14 amino acids. Unmatched junction bases numbered 7, after V lost 4 bases and J lost 9 bases. CDR1 is SNHLY and CDR2 is FYNNEI in the germline V gene. This TCR was sampled from an elderly woman with COVID-19, enrolled during active disease. The material sequenced was peripheral blood. The chain joins TRBV2 to TRBJ2-1; 9 bases line up with TRBD2. CDR3 sequence (DNA): TGTGCCAGCAGTGTTAGCGGGAGTATATTTGAGCAGTTCTTC. Its translation: CASSVSGSIFEQFF.